This T cell receptor (beta chain) is from a study of blood T cell repertoires in COVID-19. The CDR3 is made up of 16 amino acids. CDR1 is WSHSY, CDR2 SAAADI, per germline. The V and J ends lost 7 bases and 6 bases, in that order; junction bases with no gene match: 6. Profiling relied on immunoSEQ multiplex PCR, and the TCRdb table lists in-frame clones only, not all of them. The sample has some 170,000 clones; approximately 83% are singletons. The chain is built from TRBV10-2 and TRBJ2-1; TRBD2 aligns across 16 bases. The sequenced material came from peripheral blood. This TCR derives from a woman in her 40s with COVID-19, enrolled during active disease. The CDR3 bases are TGCGCCAGCATTACCGGGACTAGCGGGAGGGTCAATGAGCAGTTCTTC. Residues: CASITGTSGRVNEQFF.